What follows are 30 T cell receptor beta chains derived from one specimen sequenced in a study of high-grade serous ovarian cancer treatment subgroups. Profiling relied on immunoSEQ multiplex PCR, and the TCRdb table lists in-frame clones only, not all of them. The table records under 30,000 clones, about 80% of them present only once. Tumor tissue was taken before any definitive surgery or chemotherapy was given. The sample consisted of tumor tissue. Receptor source: a human donor with high-grade serous ovarian cancer.

The chain couples TRBV11-2 to TRBJ1-1; TRBD1 matches 11 bases. There are 17 residues in the CDR3. The V segment lost 4 bases and the J segment 6 bases; nucleotides outside the gene matches: 13. Per germline, CDR1 SGHAT and CDR2 FQNNGV. The chain's CDR3 is CASSSITRDRGSPEAFF. DNA for the CDR3: TGTGCCAGCAGCTCGATAACCCGGGACAGGGGGAGTCCTGAAGCTTTCTTT.

The chain has TRBV7-2 and TRBJ2-7, with a possible D match to TRBD2 (5 bases). The CDR3 runs to 13 residues. The V gene's germline CDR1 is SGHTA and CDR2 FQGNSA. Trimming removed 0 bases from V and 5 bases from J, with 8 bases in between. The CDR3 reads CASSLARRDEQYF. The CDR3, as DNA: TGTGCCAGCAGCTTAGCTAGGCGGGACGAGCAGTACTTC.

The V and J genes are TRBV29-1 and TRBJ2-3; 9 nucleotides match TRBD1. Germline values: CDR1 SQVTM, CDR2 ANQGSEA. The CDR3 runs to 15 residues. V dropped 6 bases and J dropped 2; count of bases not matched to a gene: 9. The CDR3 protein is CSVVPGQGHTDTQYF. Written as DNA, the CDR3 is TGCAGCGTCGTTCCGGGACAGGGTCACACAGATACGCAGTATTTT.

The chain has TRBV5-1 and TRBJ2-1; 8 bases fit TRBD2. Germline V CDR1 and CDR2: SGHRS, YFSETQ. This CDR3 spans 16 amino acids. Losses at the gene ends were 6 bases for V and 3 bases for J; bases not matched to a gene: 11. CDR3 protein: CASTLGSGRGYNEQFF. The CDR3 DNA reads TGCGCCAGCACCCTTGGATCCGGGAGGGGCTACAATGAGCAGTTCTTC.

The V and J genes are TRBV28 and TRBJ1-3; D not certain. Germline V gene lookup returns CDR1 MDHEN and CDR2 SYDVKM. V lost 3 bases, J lost 4 bases, and 7 bases lay in between. The CDR3 covers 13 residues. CDR3 sequence reads: CASSFHSGNTIYF. DNA of the CDR3: TGTGCCAGCAGTTTTCATTCCGGAAACACCATATATTTT.

This chain connects TRBV30 to TRBJ2-3; unclear D gene. Trimming stripped 4 bases from V and 1 base from J, with 9 bases between. CDR3 size: 13 residues. Germline lookup yields CDR1 GTSNPN and CDR2 SVGIG (reference sequence). The CDR3 reads CAWNFGGTDTQYF. CDR3 DNA: TGTGCCTGGAATTTTGGAGGCACAGATACGCAGTATTTT.

This rearrangement joins TRBV20-1 to TRBJ1-1; D ambiguous. This CDR3 comprises 11 residues. Germline V lookup: CDR1 DFQATT, CDR2 SNEGSKA (reference sequence). Trimming cost V 6 bases and J 0 bases, with 5 bases left between them. The DNA for the CDR3 is TGCAGTGCCGACTTGAACACTGAAGCTTTCTTT. Translating gives CSADLNTEAFF.

The rearrangement uses TRBV2 and TRBJ1-6; 7 bases map to TRBD1. The CDR3 totals 15 residues. V was pared by 6 bases and J by 3 bases, with 5 bases of the junction left unmatched. Germline CDR1 reads SNHLY; CDR2 reads FYNNEI. The CDR3: CASSTRQGYNSPLHF. The CDR3 region has the DNA TGTGCCAGCAGCACTAGACAGGGCTATAATTCACCCCTCCACTTT.

The rearrangement joins TRBV27 to TRBJ2-3, with 10 nucleotides matching TRBD2. This CDR3 region has 13 residues. From germline, CDR1 is MNHEY and CDR2 SMNVEV (reference sequence). The V segment lost 6 bases and the J segment 5 bases; nucleotides outside the gene matches: 2. This chain's CDR3 is CASRRLAGDTQYF. In DNA, the CDR3 is TGTGCCAGCAGGCGACTAGCGGGAGATACGCAGTATTTT.

This clone appeared a single time. V and J are TRBV30 and TRBJ1-2, with D hard to call. Trimming cost V 3 bases and J 8 bases, with 13 bases left between them. Germline CDR1 is GTSNPN and CDR2 is SVGIG (reference sequence). This CDR3 contains 12 residues. Here the CDR3 DNA reads TGTGCCTGGAGCCTCTGGGGTAAGGGCTACACCTTC. It codes for CAWSLWGKGYTF.

Only one count was recorded for this clone. The chain uses TRBV29-1 and TRBJ2-2; 10 bases are a match to TRBD1. CDR3 length: 14 residues. V shed 4 bases, J shed 4 bases, and the junction held 3 bases outside the gene matches. The V gene's germline CDR1 is SQVTM and CDR2 ANQGSEA. The chain's CDR3 is CSVGGTGATGELFF. For the CDR3, the DNA is TGCAGCGTTGGTGGGACAGGGGCCACCGGGGAGCTGTTTTTT.

This clone has more than one count but fewer than ten. The chain recombines TRBV4-1 with TRBJ2-3, with D maybe TRBD1 (5 bases). Between the trimmed V and J ends, which lost 1 base and 3 bases, there was a span of 8 bases. The CDR3 is 14 amino acids. CDR1 is MGHRA and CDR2 is YSYEKL in the germline V gene. The CDR3 bases are TGCGCCAGCAGCCAAGTTGCAGGGACAGATACGCAGTATTTT. This sequence encodes CASSQVAGTDTQYF.

CDR3 loop: CASSFQVGTEAFF. The CDR3 DNA sequence: TGTGCCAGCAGCTTCCAGGTTGGCACTGAAGCTTTCTTT. This sequence joins TRBV7-8 and TRBJ1-1; D not certain. Between the trimmed V and J ends, which lost 3 bases and 4 bases, there was a span of 9 bases. CDR1 and CDR2 (germline): SGHVS, FQNEAQ. The CDR3 length is 13 residues.

The J gene is TRBJ2-1, the V gene TRBV6-1; D gene ambiguous. Germline lookup yields CDR1 MNHNS and CDR2 SASEGT. Trimming shortened V by 2 bases and J by 8 bases, and 19 bases separated the two germline ends. The CDR3 is made up of 16 amino acids. The CDR3 protein is CASSELILRRWDEQFF. The CDR3 bases are TGTGCCAGCAGTGAACTTATACTCCGTCGGTGGGATGAGCAGTTCTTC.

This rearrangement joins TRBV19 to TRBJ1-6, with TRBD1 identical over 7 bases. The CDR3 covers 14 residues. V lost 6 bases to trimming and J lost 7 bases; unmatched junction nucleotides: 6. CDR1 is LNHDA, CDR2 SQIVND, per germline (reference sequence). CDR3 sequence: CASSSGTVNSPLHF. In nucleotides, the CDR3 is TGTGCCAGTAGCTCCGGGACAGTGAATTCACCCCTCCACTTT.

This chain connects TRBV28 to TRBJ1-2; no firm D call. V lost 4 bases and J 6 bases, leaving 9 bases between the germline ends. Germline V CDR1 and CDR2: MDHEN, SYDVKM. The length of the CDR3 is 12 residues. The CDR3 DNA reads TGTGCCAGCAGTTCTGCCTATGATGGCTACACCTTC. Translation: CASSSAYDGYTF.

The chain is built from TRBV25-1 and TRBJ1-3; D might be TRBD1 (5 bases). Trimming pared 3 bases from V and 0 bases from J, leaving 6 bases between. The length of the CDR3 is 14 residues. CDR1 and CDR2 (germline): MGHDK, SYGVNS. The CDR3 sequence is CASSDRASGNTIYF. CDR3 bases: TGTGCCAGCAGTGACAGGGCCTCTGGAAACACCATATATTTT.

The chain couples TRBV5-1 to TRBJ2-2; D may be TRBD1 (5 bases). V was trimmed by 3 bases and J by 0 bases, leaving 12 bases between them. Germline CDR1 and CDR2: SGHRS and YFSETQ. CDR3 size: 16 residues. Here the CDR3 DNA reads TGCGCCAGCAGCTCGCCGACAGCCACGAACACCGGGGAGCTGTTTTTT. Translating it yields CASSSPTATNTGELFF.

The J gene is TRBJ2-1, the V gene TRBV5-1; no clear D. The germline V and J ends were trimmed by 4 bases and 3 bases, with 5 bases remaining between them. The CDR3 spans 12 residues. The germline gives CDR1 SGHRS, CDR2 YFSETQ. The CDR3 sequence is CASSPNYNEQFF. The CDR3 bases are TGCGCCAGCAGCCCGAACTACAATGAGCAGTTCTTC. Looking up the rest from reference TRBV5-1 and TRBJ2-1 gives the full variable domain: KAGVTQTPRYLIKTRGQQVTLSCSPISGHRSVSWYQQTPGQGLQFLFEYFSETQRNKGNFPGRFSGRQFSNSRSEMNVSTLELGDSALYLCASSPNYNEQFFGPGTRLTVL.

This sequence joins TRBV27 and TRBJ2-2; 15 bases align to TRBD2. The CDR3 consists of 17 residues. The V and J ends lost 7 bases and 7 bases, in that order; junction bases with no gene match: 10. CDR1 and CDR2 (germline): MNHEY, SMNVEV (reference sequence). The CDR3 DNA reads TGTGCCAGCACCTCCGGGACTAGCGGGAGGTTGGGCGGGGAGCTGTTTTTT. It encodes CASTSGTSGRLGGELFF.

The V call is TRBV11-3, the J call TRBJ1-5; 9 bases fit TRBD1. The CDR3 covers 17 residues. Trimming at V came to 4 bases and at J to 3 bases, leaving 10 bases not matched to a gene. Germline V gene data show CDR1 as SGHNT and CDR2 as YENEEA. CDR3: CASSYSGTGSINQPQHF. The CDR3 bases are TGTGCCAGCAGCTACTCCGGGACAGGGTCTATCAATCAGCCCCAGCATTTT.

Only one count was recorded for this clone. The J gene is TRBJ2-5, the V gene TRBV6-5; a weak D match, TRBD2 (6 bases). Germline CDR1 is MNHEY and CDR2 is SVGAGI. Trimming cost V 4 bases and J 5 bases, with 11 bases left between them. This CDR3 is 13 amino acids long. DNA for the CDR3: TGTGCCAGCAGTTCAATAGCGGAGGAGACCCAGTACTTC. As protein: CASSSIAEETQYF.

The chain has TRBV12-2 and TRBJ2-7. TRBV12-2 is deemed a pseudogene. The CDR3 sequence is 11 residues long. Here the CDR3 reads CASRLSYEQYF. CDR3 DNA: TGTGCAAGTCGCTTATCCTACGAGCAGTACTTC.

The CDR3 reads CASSINRFYSNQPQHF. Written as DNA, the CDR3 is TGTGCCAGTAGTATAAACAGGTTCTATAGCAATCAGCCCCAGCATTTT. The rearrangement links TRBV19 to TRBJ1-5; a weak D match, TRBD1 (5 bases). Trimming shortened V by 2 bases and J by 0 bases, and 11 bases separated the two germline ends. There are 16 residues in the CDR3. Germline CDR1 reads LNHDA; CDR2 reads SQIVND (reference sequence). Using reference TRBV19 and TRBJ1-5 for the parts outside the CDR3, the full variable domain is DGGITQSPKYLFRKEGQNVTLSCEQNLNHDAMYWYRQDPGQGLRLIYYSQIVNDFQKGDIAEGYSVSREKKESFPLTVTSAQKNPTAFYLCASSINRFYSNQPQHFGDGTRLSIL.

This clone was counted once. The rearrangement joins TRBV25-1 to TRBJ2-3, with D perhaps TRBD2 (5 bases). V was pared by 1 base and J by 6 bases, with 8 bases between. Per germline, CDR1 MGHDK and CDR2 SYGVNS. This CDR3 contains 13 residues. The DNA for the CDR3 is TGTGCCAGCAGTGAATTCCGAGGGGATACGCAGTATTTT. Its protein is CASSEFRGDTQYF.

V usage is TRBV5-1 and J usage is TRBJ2-3; TRBD1 or TRBD2 may be the D gene (5 bases each). CDR1 and CDR2 from the germline V gene are SGHRS and YFSETQ. V lost 0 bases to trimming and J lost 3 bases, with 11 bases between them. The length of the CDR3 is 15 residues. CDR3 in DNA: TGCGCCAGCAGCTTGGAGGGGAGAGATACAGATACGCAGTATTTT. It encodes CASSLEGRDTDTQYF.

The chain has TRBV29-1 and TRBJ1-3, with D hard to call. Germline CDR1 and CDR2: SQVTM and ANQGSEA. The V end lost 7 bases, the J end lost 4 bases, and 11 bases lay between the germline ends. The CDR3 has 12 amino acids. CDR3 coding DNA: TGCAGCGCTGCTGAACAAGGAAACACCATATATTTT. The encoded protein is CSAAEQGNTIYF.

The chain has TRBV5-1 and TRBJ2-7; 9 bases map to TRBD2. CDR1 SGHRS and CDR2 YFSETQ come from the germline V gene. Trimming took 7 bases from V and 0 from J; bases not matched to a gene: 8. This CDR3 is 15 amino acids long. CDR3 nucleotide sequence: TGCGCCAGCGGCGCCGGGACTAGCACCTCCTACGAGCAGTACTTC. Translation gives CASGAGTSTSYEQYF.

The chain employs TRBV28 and TRBJ1-2, with 11 bases identical to TRBD1. The germline V gene encodes CDR1 MDHEN and CDR2 SYDVKM. Losses at the gene ends were 6 bases for V and 3 bases for J; bases not matched to a gene: 9. This CDR3 region has 16 residues. The CDR3 nucleotides read TGTGCCAGCAGAGAATCCGGGACAGGGGGACACTATGGCTACACCTTC. It specifies CASRESGTGGHYGYTF.

This clone appeared a single time. Written as DNA, the CDR3 is TGTGCCAGCAGTGAAGGGGCAGGGGCGAACACCGGGGAGCTGTTTTTT. Protein sequence: CASSEGAGANTGELFF. The chain carries TRBV6-1 and TRBJ2-2; maybe TRBD1 (6 bases). V gave up 1 base and J gave up 0 bases, with 9 bases separating them. The CDR3 is 16 amino acids. The germline V gene encodes CDR1 MNHNS and CDR2 SASEGT.